The 4 T cell receptor beta chains below come from one sample, sequenced in a study of regulatory T cells in long-lasting Graves disease. Described time point: persistent/refractory GD, antithyroid drugs over 5 years with positive TRAb. With RNA extracted from PBMCs as input, the TCR library was made. Libraries of TCR beta came from iRepertoire HTBI primers plus Arm-PCR of CDR3 regions. TCRdb reprocessed the multiplex PCR reads with MiXCR, giving one entry per CDR3 protein. The data contain a few hundred thousand distinct CDR3 sequences, about a quarter of them singletons. Sequenced material: peripheral blood mononuclear cells (PBMCs), taken when the disease was refractory, from a patient treated with antithyroid drugs. The receptors stem from a female donor with Graves disease.

The V gene is TRBV5-1, the J gene TRBJ1-1; a possible D gene is TRBD1 (5 bases). With 0 bases removed from V and 1 base from J, the gap between germline ends came to 16 bases. CDR1 and CDR2 (germline): SGHRS, YFSETQ. The length of the CDR3 is 17 residues. For the CDR3, the DNA is TGCGCCAGCAGCTTGGGTATTGGGGCGGCCCCGAACACTGAAGCTTTCTTT. Translating gives CASSLGIGAAPNTEAFF.

In its sample, this clonotype was seen many times. V is TRBV28 and J is TRBJ1-1, with D maybe TRBD1 (5 bases). The germline V and J ends were trimmed by 2 bases and 4 bases, with 8 bases remaining between them. The CDR3 has 13 residues. Germline V CDR1 and CDR2: MDHEN, SYDVKM. The CDR3 DNA sequence: TGTGCCAGCAGTTTAATTGGGGGCACTGAAGCTTTCTTT. It is translated as CASSLIGGTEAFF.

This clonotype was observed at least ten times. The chain couples TRBV6-5 to TRBJ1-2; D is undetermined. In germline, CDR1 is MNHEY, CDR2 SVGAGI. This CDR3 is 14 amino acids long. Between the trimmed V and J ends, which lost 3 bases and 5 bases, there was a span of 13 bases. DNA for the CDR3: TGTGCCAGCAGTTATCACTCCGTGGGTTATGGCTACACCTTC. Amino acids: CASSYHSVGYGYTF.

Many counts were recorded for this clonotype. This rearrangement joins TRBV2 to TRBJ1-5; no reliable D call. The ends were cut back, 6 bases at V and 6 bases at J, with 15 bases in the middle. Germline V CDR1 and CDR2: SNHLY, FYNNEI. The CDR3 is 14 residues long. The CDR3 here is CASSPSAGSQPQHF. The CDR3 region has the DNA TGTGCCAGCAGCCCCAGTGCGGGGTCTCAGCCCCAGCATTTT. The complete variable domain, with remaining parts taken from reference TRBV2 and TRBJ1-5, reads EPEVTQTPSHQVTQMGQEVILRCVPISNHLYFYWYRQILGQKVEFLVSFYNNEISEKSEIFDDQFSVERPDGSNFTLKIRSTKLEDSAMYFCASSPSAGSQPQHFGDGTRLSIL.